This T cell receptor beta chain was identified during a study of blood T cell repertoires in COVID-19. Looking at the study overall: From the United States, Italy and Spain came samples of acute and convalescent COVID-19. The analysed material was cDNA or gDNA that came from T cells, B-cell-depleted T cells, or PBMCs.

Patients of the Seattle cohort, enrolled during active infection, were followed longitudinally. Original handling: Researchers report that nucleated cell counts were estimated from reference gene primer amplification. Clones were read by immunoSEQ multiplex PCR, and TCRdb kept only the in-frame ones, dropping some. That table is the source of V, J and clone size, and D and trimming were worked out from the DNA. The table lists some 180,000 clones, around 84% of them singletons. This clone came up a few times. This CDR3 comprises 17 residues. With 7 bases clipped from V and 4 bases from J, the junction kept 12 bases outside the gene matches. In germline, CDR1 is LNHDA, CDR2 SQIVND (reference sequence).

J is TRBJ2-1 and V is TRBV19; 11 bases match TRBD1. This TCR was sampled from a woman of 80 years or more with COVID-19, enrolled during active disease. The sequencing input was peripheral blood. This CDR3 is CASTHRGDRGIYNEQFF. The CDR3 bases are TGTGCCAGTACCCACCGGGGGGACAGGGGGATTTACAATGAGCAGTTCTTC. The full variable domain, its missing parts supplied by reference TRBV19 and TRBJ2-1, is DGGITQSPKYLFRKEGQNVTLSCEQNLNHDAMYWYRQDPGQGLRLIYYSQIVNDFQKGDIAEGYSVSREKKESFPLTVTSAQKNPTAFYLCASTHRGDRGIYNEQFFGPGTRLTVL.